The T cell receptor (beta chain) under discussion was sequenced for a study of blood T cell repertoires in COVID-19. V was pared by 6 bases and J by 1 base, with 17 bases between. The germline CDR1 and CDR2 sequences are SGHRS and YFSETQ. The CDR3 length is 16 residues. Repertoires were generated with immunoSEQ multiplex PCR, while TCRdb's copy carries only in-frame clones and drops some. This table has 200,000 to 250,000 clones, less than 85% appearing once. Sequencing used peripheral blood. The TCR originated in a woman aged 70-85 years with acute or convalescent COVID-19. The chain links TRBV5-1 to TRBJ2-4; the D gene is possibly TRBD1 (6 bases). The CDR3 sequence: CASTDGTGWAKNIQYF. Written as DNA, the CDR3 is TGCGCCAGCACTGACGGTACAGGGTGGGCCAAAAACATTCAGTACTTC.